This T cell receptor (beta chain) originates from a study of cytomegalovirus exposure and HLA in healthy donors. CDR3 length equals 14 residues. Trimming at V came to 7 bases and at J to 6 bases, leaving 12 bases not matched to a gene. Germline lookup yields CDR1 SNHLY and CDR2 FYNNEI. PCR involved 60 Vbeta and 13 Jbeta primers. Using immunoSEQ multiplex PCR, the repertoire was profiled, and TCRdb retains in-frame clones only, with some absent. The sample has 130,000 or so clones, approximately 71% seen once. Sequences were obtained from PBMCs. This sequence was found in a woman aged 55-70 years in good health and CMV-seronegative. The chain recombines TRBV2 with TRBJ2-7; 7 bases line up with TRBD1. The CDR3 here is CASTQHRGMVEQYF. Written as DNA, the CDR3 is TGTGCCAGCACCCAGCACAGGGGAATGGTCGAGCAGTACTTC.